This T cell receptor beta chain was recovered during a study of CD8 T cells in ankylosing spondylitis. Remarks on this clonotype: Its antigen is unidentified.

The CDR3 runs 15 residues. Germline V gives CDR1 KGHSH, CDR2 LQKENI. V was shortened by 2 bases and J by 4 bases, with 13 bases between the two germline ends. General observations from the study: A TCR beta motif made of several highly homologous variants seemed typical of ankylosing spondylitis blood.

TCRdb used MiXCR to reprocess the 5' RACE reads, holding one entry per CDR3 protein. The table records more than 250,000 distinct CDR3 sequences, 7.5% to 9% of them present only once. This sequence originates from a male donor with ankylosing spondylitis. Sequencing was performed on blood, either unsorted or a sorted T cell fraction (not recorded which). This chain joins TRBV18 and TRBJ2-3; D possibly corresponds to TRBD1 (5 bases). Written as DNA, the CDR3 is TGTGCCAGCTCACCAAGTGGGGCGAGAGCAGATACGCAGTATTTT. This gives the protein CASSPSGARADTQYF.